This T cell receptor beta chain came from a study of patients and donors after allogeneic stem cell transplantation. Germline V gene lookup returns CDR1 SGHRS and CDR2 YFSETQ. The V and J ends lost 3 bases and 0 bases, in that order; junction bases with no gene match: 5. The CDR3 covers 18 residues. TCRdb reprocessed the RT-PCR reads with MiXCR, giving one entry per CDR3 protein. This table has 800,000 to 1,000,000 distinct CDR3 sequences, around 17% appearing once. The clonotype was recovered from a human donor who was either an allogeneic HSCT recipient or a stem cell or donor lymphocyte infusion donor (not recorded which). It is not recorded whose cells these are; they may come from a transplant donor. Sequencing used blood, either unsorted or a sorted T cell fraction (not recorded which). The chain joins TRBV5-1 to TRBJ2-3; 15 bases fit TRBD2. In DNA form, the CDR3 reads TGCGCCAGCAGCTCCGGACTAGCGGGGGGGATTAGCACAGATACGCAGTATTTT. As protein: CASSSGLAGGISTDTQYF.